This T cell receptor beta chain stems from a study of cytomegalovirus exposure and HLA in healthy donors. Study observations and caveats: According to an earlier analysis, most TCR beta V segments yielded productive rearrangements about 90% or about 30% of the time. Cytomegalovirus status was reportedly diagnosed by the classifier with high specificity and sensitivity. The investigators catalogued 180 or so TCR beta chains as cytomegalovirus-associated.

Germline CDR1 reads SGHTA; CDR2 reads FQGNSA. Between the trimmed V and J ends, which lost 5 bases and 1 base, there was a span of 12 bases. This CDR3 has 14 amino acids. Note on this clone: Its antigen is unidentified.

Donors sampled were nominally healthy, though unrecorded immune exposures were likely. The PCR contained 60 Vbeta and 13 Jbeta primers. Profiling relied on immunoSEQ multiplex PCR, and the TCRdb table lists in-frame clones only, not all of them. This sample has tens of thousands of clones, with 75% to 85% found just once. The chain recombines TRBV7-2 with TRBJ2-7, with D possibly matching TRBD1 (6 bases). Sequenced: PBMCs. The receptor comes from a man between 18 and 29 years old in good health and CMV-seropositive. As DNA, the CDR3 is TGTGCCAGCAGCCCGAGGACAGAATCCTACGAGCAGTACTTC. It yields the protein CASSPRTESYEQYF.